The T cell receptor (beta chain) under discussion was sequenced for a study of blood T cell repertoires in COVID-19. The overall study: Sites across the United States, Italy and Spain contributed samples from acute and convalescent COVID-19. From T cells, B-cell-depleted T cells, or PBMCs came the material, which was cDNA or gDNA.

Trimming took off 3 bases at V and 2 bases at J, with 12 bases between the two ends. This CDR3 is built from 15 residues. The V gene's germline CDR1 is SGHTA and CDR2 FQGNSA. Study processing details: The assay estimated nucleated cells by amplifying reference gene primers. Clones were read by immunoSEQ multiplex PCR, and TCRdb kept only the in-frame ones, dropping some. V and J calls and clone size are copied from that table; D and trimming were computed from the DNA. This table holds 250,000 to 350,000 clones, over 75% found once. This chain links TRBV7-2 with TRBJ2-3; maybe TRBD2 (7 bases). The sequenced material came from peripheral blood. This receptor was obtained from a woman aged 55-69 years with acute or convalescent COVID-19. CDR3 loop: CASSFIGGATDTQYF. CDR3 bases: TGTGCCAGCAGCTTTATAGGGGGGGCCACAGATACGCAGTATTTT. Combining the CDR3 with reference TRBV7-2 and TRBJ2-3 gives the whole variable domain GAGVSQSPSNKVTEKGKDVELRCDPISGHTALYWYRQSLGQGLEFLIYFQGNSAPDKSGLPSDRFSAERTGGSVSTLTIQRTQQEDSAVYLCASSFIGGATDTQYFGPGTRLTVL.